This T cell receptor (beta chain) stems from a study of human T cells and chemical hapten exposure. In the study overall: Per-sample variation in TCR yield stemmed mainly from small pooled library volume differences. General study findings and limits: The number of TCRs over 1 in 1000 frequency stayed unchanged after DPC.

Single cDNA molecules in the library carried unique molecular identifiers attached during preparation. Original processing methods: Sampled TCR counts reached a median of roughly 90,000 per sample, with values ranging from roughly 20,000 to 750,000. From the RACE reads, TCRdb called clonotypes with MiXCR, one entry per CDR3 protein. TCRdb, rather than the study authors, made the V and J calls. This sample has 75,000 to 80,000 distinct CDR3 sequences, with 8.6% found just once. On this clonotype: No antigen is known for it. This may come from a read error, since a much larger clone is one base off.

The CDR3 is made up of 14 amino acids. Looked up from germline, CDR1 is SGHTA and CDR2 is FQGNSA. Time point given: healthy volunteer bleed at 6 weeks. It was from unfractionated whole blood that total RNA was extracted. This TCR was sampled from a female donor in good health. Some clones in this sample may be carry-over from other donors' samples. The chain carries TRBV7-2 and TRBJ2-3; no clear D. The specimen sequenced was whole blood. In nucleotides, the CDR3 is TGTGTCAGCAGCCCTCGGCCGGCCACAGATACGCAGTATTTT. Protein sequence: CVSSPRPATDTQYF. The complete variable domain, with remaining parts taken from reference TRBV7-2 and TRBJ2-3, reads GAGVSQSPSNKVTEKGKDVELRCDPISGHTALYWYRQSLGQGLEFLIYFQGNSAPDKSGLPSDRFSAERTGGSVSTLTIQRTQQEDSAVYLCVSSPRPATDTQYFGPGTRLTVL.